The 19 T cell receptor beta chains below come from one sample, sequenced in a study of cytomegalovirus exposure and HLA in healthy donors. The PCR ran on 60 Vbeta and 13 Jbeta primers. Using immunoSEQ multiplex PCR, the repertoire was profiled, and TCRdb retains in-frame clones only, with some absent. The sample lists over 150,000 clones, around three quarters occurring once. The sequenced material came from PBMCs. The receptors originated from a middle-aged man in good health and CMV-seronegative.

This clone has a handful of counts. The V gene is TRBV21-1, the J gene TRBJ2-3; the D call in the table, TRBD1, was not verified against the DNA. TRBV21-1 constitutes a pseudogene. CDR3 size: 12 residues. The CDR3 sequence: CASRSTADTQYF. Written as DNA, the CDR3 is TGTGCCAGCAGGTCGACAGCAGATACGCAGTATTTT.

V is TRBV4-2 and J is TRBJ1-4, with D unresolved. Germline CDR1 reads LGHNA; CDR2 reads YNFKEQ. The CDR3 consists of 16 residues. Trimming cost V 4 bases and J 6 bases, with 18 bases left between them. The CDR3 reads CASSPIVSGYDEKLFF. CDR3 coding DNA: TGTGCCAGCAGCCCAATCGTGTCCGGGTATGATGAAAAACTGTTTTTT.

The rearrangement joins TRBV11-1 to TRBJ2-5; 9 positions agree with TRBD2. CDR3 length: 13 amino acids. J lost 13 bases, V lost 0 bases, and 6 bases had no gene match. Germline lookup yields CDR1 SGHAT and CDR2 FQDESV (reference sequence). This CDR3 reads CASSLAASGGPYF. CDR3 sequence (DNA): TGTGCCAGCAGCTTAGCTGCCAGCGGGGGGCCGTACTTC.

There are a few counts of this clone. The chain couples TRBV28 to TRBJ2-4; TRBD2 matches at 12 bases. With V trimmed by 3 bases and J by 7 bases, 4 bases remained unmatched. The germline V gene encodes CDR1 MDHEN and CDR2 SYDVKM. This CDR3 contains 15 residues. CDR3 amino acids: CASSFFGTSGNIQYF. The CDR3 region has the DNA TGTGCCAGCAGTTTTTTCGGGACTAGCGGGAACATTCAGTACTTC.

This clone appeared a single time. The CDR3 DNA follows: TGTGCCAGCAGCCCTCTTACGGCGGGACAGAATCAGCCCCAGCATTTT. Protein product: CASSPLTAGQNQPQHF. This chain connects TRBV28 to TRBJ1-5, with 7 bases aligning to TRBD1. CDR3 length: 16 residues. Germline V gene sequence: CDR1 MDHEN, CDR2 SYDVKM. The trim removed 6 bases at V and 4 bases at J, leaving 12 bases unmatched.

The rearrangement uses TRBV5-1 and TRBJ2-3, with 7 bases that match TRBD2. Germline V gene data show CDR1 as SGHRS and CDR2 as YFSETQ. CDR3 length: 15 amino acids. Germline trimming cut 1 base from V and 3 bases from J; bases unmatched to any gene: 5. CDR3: CASSLSGKDTDTQYF. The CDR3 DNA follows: TGCGCCAGCAGCTTGAGCGGGAAGGATACAGATACGCAGTATTTT. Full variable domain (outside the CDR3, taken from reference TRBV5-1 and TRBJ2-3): KAGVTQTPRYLIKTRGQQVTLSCSPISGHRSVSWYQQTPGQGLQFLFEYFSETQRNKGNFPGRFSGRQFSNSRSEMNVSTLELGDSALYLCASSLSGKDTDTQYFGPGTRLTVL.

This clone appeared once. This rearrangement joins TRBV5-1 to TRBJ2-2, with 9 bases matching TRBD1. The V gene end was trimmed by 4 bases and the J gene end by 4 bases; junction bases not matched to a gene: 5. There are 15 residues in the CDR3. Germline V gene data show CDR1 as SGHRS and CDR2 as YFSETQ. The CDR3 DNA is TGCGCCAGCAGCGGGACAGGGTCGGGCACCGGGGAGCTGTTTTTT. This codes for CASSGTGSGTGELFF.

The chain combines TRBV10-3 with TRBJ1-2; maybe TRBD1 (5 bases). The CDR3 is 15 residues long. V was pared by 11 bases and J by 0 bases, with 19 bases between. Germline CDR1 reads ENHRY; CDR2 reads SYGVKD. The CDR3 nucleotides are TGTGCCGTTACTGGGGCCAGCACAACTAACTATGGCTACACCTTC. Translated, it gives CAVTGASTTNYGYTF.

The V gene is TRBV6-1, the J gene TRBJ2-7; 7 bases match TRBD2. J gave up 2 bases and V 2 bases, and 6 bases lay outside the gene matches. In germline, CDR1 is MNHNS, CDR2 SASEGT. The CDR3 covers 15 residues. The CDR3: CASSEKAGRAYEQYF. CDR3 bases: TGTGCCAGCAGTGAAAAGGCAGGGAGGGCCTACGAGCAGTACTTC.

CDR3 nucleotides: TGTGCCAGCAGCTTAGCAGGTGGAGAGCGGCCTTACAATGAGCAGTTCTTC. Its protein is CASSLAGGERPYNEQFF. The rearrangement links TRBV7-6 to TRBJ2-1, with a tentative D call TRBD2 (5 bases). The CDR3 loop spans 17 amino acids. In germline, CDR1 is SGHVS, CDR2 FNYEAQ. Trimming took off 0 bases at V and 4 bases at J, with 16 bases between the two ends.

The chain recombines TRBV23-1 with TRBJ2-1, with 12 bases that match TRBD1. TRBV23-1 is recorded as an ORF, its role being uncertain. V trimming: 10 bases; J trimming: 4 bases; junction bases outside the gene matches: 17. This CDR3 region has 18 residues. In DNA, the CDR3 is TGCGCCACCAGGACCGGGACAGGGGGCCACTGTCTTTACAATGAGCAGTTCTTC. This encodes CATRTGTGGHCLYNEQFF.

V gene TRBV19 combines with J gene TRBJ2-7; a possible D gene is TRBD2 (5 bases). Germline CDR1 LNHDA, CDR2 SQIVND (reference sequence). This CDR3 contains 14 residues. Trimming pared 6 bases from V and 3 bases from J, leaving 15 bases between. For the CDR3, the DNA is TGTGCCAGTAGCCGGACTTCTCTTAGCTACGAGCAGTACTTC. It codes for CASSRTSLSYEQYF.

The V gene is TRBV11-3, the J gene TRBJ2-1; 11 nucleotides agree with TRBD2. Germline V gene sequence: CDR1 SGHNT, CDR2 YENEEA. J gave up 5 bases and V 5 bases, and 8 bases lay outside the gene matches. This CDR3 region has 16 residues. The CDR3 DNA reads TGTGCCAGCAGCCTAATACTAGCGGGAGTTCACAATGAGCAGTTCTTC. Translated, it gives CASSLILAGVHNEQFF.

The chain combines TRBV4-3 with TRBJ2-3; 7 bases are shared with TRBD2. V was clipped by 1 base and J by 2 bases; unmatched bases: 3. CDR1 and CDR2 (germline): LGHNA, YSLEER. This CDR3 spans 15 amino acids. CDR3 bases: TGCGCCAGCAGCCAAGGACTAGCCCCCACAGATACGCAGTATTTT. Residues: CASSQGLAPTDTQYF.

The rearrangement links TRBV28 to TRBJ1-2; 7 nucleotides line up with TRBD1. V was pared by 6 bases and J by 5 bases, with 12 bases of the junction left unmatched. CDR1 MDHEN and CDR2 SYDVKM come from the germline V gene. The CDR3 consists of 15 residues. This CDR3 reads CASSSIWGQKYGYTF. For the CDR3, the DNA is TGTGCCAGCAGCTCGATATGGGGACAGAAATATGGCTACACCTTC.

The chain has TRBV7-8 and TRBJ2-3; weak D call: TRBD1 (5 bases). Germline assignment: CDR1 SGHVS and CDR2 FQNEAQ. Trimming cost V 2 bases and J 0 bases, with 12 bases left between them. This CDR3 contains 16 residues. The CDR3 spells CASSLSRTTSTDTQYF. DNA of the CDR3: TGTGCCAGCAGCTTAAGTAGGACAACTAGCACAGATACGCAGTATTTT.

CDR3 protein: CASGSEREGSNEQFF. DNA of the CDR3: TGTGCTAGTGGTTCAGAGCGGGAGGGCAGCAATGAGCAGTTCTTC. The chain links TRBV12-5 to TRBJ2-1; 10 bases match TRBD2. CDR3 length equals 15 residues. Trimming removed 4 bases from V and 6 bases from J; junction bases left unmatched: 6. The germline gives CDR1 LGHNT, CDR2 FRNRAP.

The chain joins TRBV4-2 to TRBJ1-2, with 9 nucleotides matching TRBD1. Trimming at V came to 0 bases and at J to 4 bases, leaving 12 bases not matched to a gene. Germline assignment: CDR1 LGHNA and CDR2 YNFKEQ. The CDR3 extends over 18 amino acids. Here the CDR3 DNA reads TGTGCCAGCAGCCAAGAGGTGACAGGGGGGATCATAGGCTATGGCTACACCTTC. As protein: CASSQEVTGGIIGYGYTF.

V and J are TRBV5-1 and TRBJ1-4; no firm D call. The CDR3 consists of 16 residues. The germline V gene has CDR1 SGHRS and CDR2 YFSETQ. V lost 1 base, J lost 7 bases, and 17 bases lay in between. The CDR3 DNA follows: TGCGCCAGCAGCTTGACCACCAACGCGCGTACTGAAAAACTGTTTTTT. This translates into CASSLTTNARTEKLFF.